This T cell receptor (beta chain) was obtained from a study of blood T cell repertoires in COVID-19. Study-wide background: The origin of the acute and convalescent COVID-19 samples was the United States, Italy and Spain. From T cells, B-cell-depleted T cells, or PBMCs came the material, which was cDNA or gDNA.

The CDR3 spans 15 residues. The V end was cut by 2 bases, the J end by 2 bases, with 12 bases between. Germline CDR1 and CDR2: MNHNS and SASEGT. As originally analysed: Reference gene primers were amplified, and this amplification served to estimate nucleated cell counts. Libraries were prepared by immunoSEQ multiplex PCR; TCRdb keeps only in-frame clonotypes and omits some of them. The V and J calls and clone size come from that table; D and trimming were worked out from the DNA. The repertoire consists of about 99,000 clones, with 84% occurring once and the leading ten covering 2%. This rearrangement joins TRBV6-1 to TRBJ1-2; D uncertain. The specimen was peripheral blood. The clonotype comes from a man aged 65 to 79 with active or convalescent COVID-19. CDR3 in amino acids: CASSETRGGNYGYTF. CDR3 DNA: TGTGCCAGCAGTGAAACCCGGGGAGGGAACTATGGCTACACCTTC.